Listed below are T cell receptor beta chains from one sample, sequenced in a study of T-cell memory formation after mild COVID-19. Each CDR3 protein gets one entry after TCRdb re-called the 5' RACE reads with MiXCR. The top ten clones hold approximately 1.5% of a sample with about 44,000 distinct CDR3 sequences, about 7.1% of them seen once. Sample: PBMCs or a T cell subset sorted from them (not recorded which). Source of these receptors: a man younger than 30 who had mild COVID-19 (a few samples of this study predate the infection). Cell type and time point are not known. Both conserved end residues are trimmed from each CDR3. Each record gives: V gene, D gene, clone size, CDR3 protein. D genes are given only for firm matches. The size of a clone is reported for some rows only, either as once, few or many, or as a class for expanded clones.

>TRBV20-1|TRBD1|.
SALTTGGPGNTIY
>TRBV6-5|TRBD1|many
ASSYSGTGRVNTIY
>TRBV6-6|.|.
ASSIPMNTEAF
>TRBV2|.|many
ASSEAGRMHQETQY
>TRBV4-1|.|few
ASSQDQSRGGQETQY
>TRBV7-6|.|few
ASSLRGAPDTQY
>TRBV20-1|TRBD2|few
SARVQRGGNEQF
>TRBV5-1|.|.
ASSLDPLVNTGELF
>TRBV5-4|TRBD1|.
ASSRTGESAPLH
>TRBV29-1|TRBD2|many
SVDGGGAQDTQY
>TRBV20-1|TRBD2|few
SALSGGAKDTQY
>TRBV6-5|.|many
ASRPGGRETQY
>TRBV12-5|TRBD2|few
ASGRTSGGDTGELF
>TRBV5-1|TRBD1|.
ASSPGTGTYEQY
>TRBV7-2|.|few
ASSFVWAGKETQY
>TRBV7-2|.|many
ASSWGAGLDTEAF
>TRBV7-2|.|few
ASSLDGLFYNEQF
>TRBV12-3/TRBV12-4|.|.
ASPIWNTGELF
>TRBV12-3/TRBV12-4|TRBD2|.
ASSLTGGKHNEQF
>TRBV12-3/TRBV12-4|.|few
ASSLAGLEKLF
>TRBV5-6|TRBD1|many
ASSLWAGTGTETQY
>TRBV5-5|.|many
ASSLRWKHTDTQY
>TRBV7-2|TRBD1|few
ASSLGQARGYGYT
>TRBV30|.|.
AWMERPLYGYT
>TRBV5-4|TRBD1|.
ASSSGGEPAEAF
>TRBV24-1|TRBD1|few
ATSEWDSRQF
>TRBV7-2|.|.
ASSPRRLAYEQY
>TRBV6-1|TRBD2|many
ASSFQGGETQY
>TRBV10-1|TRBD1|few
ASRHLSGQPSYEQY
>TRBV7-9|.|many
ASSPRALDYEQY
>TRBV4-3|.|.
ASSLSLGPYQPQH
>TRBV7-8|.|many
ASSLGFYSNQPQH
>TRBV4-3|.|many
ASSQDSATGELF
>TRBV15|.|few
ATRTSGGALNEKLF
>TRBV6-6|.|many
ASSEVDTQY
>TRBV12-3/TRBV12-4|.|.
ASSLSSTDTQY
>TRBV7-2|.|.
ASSLSLTKQF
>TRBV6-5|.|.
ASRSSGGASYEQY
>TRBV27|TRBD2|many
ASKSIGSGLAGGSQETQY
>TRBV5-8|TRBD2|.
ASRWTSGGHPFSTDTQY
>TRBV6-6|.|.
ASSYGQDEAF
>TRBV4-3|TRBD1|.
ASSRGRQGLYNEQF
>TRBV20-1|TRBD2|few
SASSTSGGPSTGTQY
>TRBV20-1|.|few
SAGGLGQPQH
>TRBV21-1|.|few
ASTPLAVGTDTQY